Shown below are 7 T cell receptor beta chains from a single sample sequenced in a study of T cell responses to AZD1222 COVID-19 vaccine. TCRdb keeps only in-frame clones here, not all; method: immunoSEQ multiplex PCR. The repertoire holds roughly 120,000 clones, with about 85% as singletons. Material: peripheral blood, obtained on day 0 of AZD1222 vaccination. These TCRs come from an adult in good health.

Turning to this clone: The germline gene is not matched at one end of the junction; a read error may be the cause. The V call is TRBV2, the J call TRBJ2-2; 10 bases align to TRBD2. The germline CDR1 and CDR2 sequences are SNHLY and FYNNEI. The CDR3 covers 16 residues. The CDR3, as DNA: TGTGCCAGCAGGGAAGGACTAGCGGACAACACCGGGGAGCTGTTTTTT. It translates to CASREGLADNTGELFF.

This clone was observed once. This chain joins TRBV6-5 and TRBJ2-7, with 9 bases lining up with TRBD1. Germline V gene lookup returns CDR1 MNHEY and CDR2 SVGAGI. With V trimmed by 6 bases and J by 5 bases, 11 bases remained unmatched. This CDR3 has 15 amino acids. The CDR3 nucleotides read TGTGCCAGCAGGGTGACCGGGACAGGGCTAAACGAGCAGTACTTC. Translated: CASRVTGTGLNEQYF.

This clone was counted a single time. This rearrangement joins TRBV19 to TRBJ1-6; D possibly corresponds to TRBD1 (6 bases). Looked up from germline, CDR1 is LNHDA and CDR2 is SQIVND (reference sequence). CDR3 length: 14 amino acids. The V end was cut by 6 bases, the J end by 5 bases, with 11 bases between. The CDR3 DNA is TGTGCCAGTAGAAGGGCAGGGGATAATTCACCCCTCCACTTT. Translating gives CASRRAGDNSPLHF.

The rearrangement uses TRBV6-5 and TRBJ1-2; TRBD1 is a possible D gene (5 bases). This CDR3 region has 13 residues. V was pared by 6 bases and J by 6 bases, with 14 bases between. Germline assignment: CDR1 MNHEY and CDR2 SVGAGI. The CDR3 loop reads CASRQTVRNGYTF. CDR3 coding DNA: TGTGCCAGCAGGCAGACAGTGAGGAATGGCTACACCTTC.

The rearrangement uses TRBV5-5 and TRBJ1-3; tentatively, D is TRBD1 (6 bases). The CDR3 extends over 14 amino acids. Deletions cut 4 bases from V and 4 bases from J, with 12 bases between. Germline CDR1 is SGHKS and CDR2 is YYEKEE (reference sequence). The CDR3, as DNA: TGTGCCAGCAGCATTTCAGGGGCCGGAAACACCATATATTTT. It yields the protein CASSISGAGNTIYF.

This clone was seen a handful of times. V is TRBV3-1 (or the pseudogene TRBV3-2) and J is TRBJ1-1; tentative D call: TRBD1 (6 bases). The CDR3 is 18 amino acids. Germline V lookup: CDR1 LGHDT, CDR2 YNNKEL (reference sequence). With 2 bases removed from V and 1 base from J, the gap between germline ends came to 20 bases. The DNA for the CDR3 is TGTGCCAGCAGCCAACGAAACAGGGAGGTTTGGGGGAACACTGAAGCTTTCTTT. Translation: CASSQRNREVWGNTEAFF.

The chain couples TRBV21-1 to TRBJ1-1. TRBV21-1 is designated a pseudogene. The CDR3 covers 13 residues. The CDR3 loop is CASSKGRGTEAFF. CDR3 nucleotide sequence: TGTGCCAGCAGCAAAGGGAGGGGGACTGAAGCTTTCTTT.